The 9 T cell receptor beta chains below come from one sample, sequenced in a study of cytomegalovirus exposure and HLA in healthy donors. Generated by immunoSEQ multiplex PCR, the TCRdb table keeps only in-frame clones and is missing some. The sample shows around 150,000 clones, about 89% of them seen only once. The sequenced sample consisted of PBMCs. The receptors were sampled from a woman aged 18-35 years in good health and CMV-seropositive.

The chain uses TRBV19 and TRBJ1-5, with D perhaps matching TRBD1 (6 bases). The germline CDR1 and CDR2 sequences are LNHDA and SQIVND (reference sequence). V gave up 6 bases and J gave up 7 bases, with 19 bases separating them. This CDR3 is built from 15 residues. In DNA, the CDR3 is TGTGCCAGTAGCGCAAAAACAGGGATCCGGCAGCCCCAGCATTTT. Translation gives CASSAKTGIRQPQHF.

The chain has TRBV2 and TRBJ1-6; tentatively, D is TRBD1 (6 bases). With 5 bases removed from V and 7 bases from J, the gap between germline ends came to 12 bases. The CDR3 contains 14 residues. Germline CDR1 is SNHLY and CDR2 is FYNNEI. CDR3 in DNA: TGTGCCAGCAGTCAGGACAGCCGGAATTCACCCCTCCACTTT. It encodes CASSQDSRNSPLHF.

This clone was picked up one time. This sequence joins TRBV9 and TRBJ2-5; possible D gene TRBD2, 5 bases. This CDR3 spans 17 amino acids. CDR1 is SGDLS, CDR2 YYNGEE, per germline. V was trimmed by 0 bases and J by 4 bases, leaving 19 bases between them. The CDR3 DNA reads TGTGCCAGCAGCGTAGAGGGAGACGGGTGGCCAAGAGAGACCCAGTACTTC. The encoded protein is CASSVEGDGWPRETQYF.

V usage is TRBV4-1 and J usage is TRBJ2-4; D is unresolved. The V gene lost 2 bases and the J gene lost 6 bases, with 5 bases spanning the gap. Germline V gene data show CDR1 as MGHRA and CDR2 as YSYEKL. The CDR3 covers 12 residues. CDR3 amino acids: CASSQTTNIQYF. Here the CDR3 DNA reads TGCGCCAGCAGCCAAACTACAAACATTCAGTACTTC.

The chain uses TRBV27 and TRBJ2-3; 10 nucleotides agree with TRBD2. CDR1 MNHEY and CDR2 SMNVEV come from the germline V gene (reference sequence). CDR3 length: 17 amino acids. J was trimmed by 6 bases and V by 1 base; bases with no gene match: 10. The CDR3: CASSLYASGSRMDTQYF. CDR3 sequence (DNA): TGTGCCAGCAGTTTATACGCTAGCGGGAGCCGAATGGATACGCAGTATTTT.

The chain carries TRBV15 and TRBJ2-3, with 14 positions matching TRBD2. Germline V gene lookup returns CDR1 LNHNV and CDR2 YYDKDF (reference sequence). The CDR3 spans 17 residues. Trimming removed 4 bases from V and 3 bases from J; junction bases left unmatched: 6. CDR3 amino acids: CATSNRTSGRLTDTQYF. The CDR3 coding sequence is TGTGCCACCAGCAACCGGACTAGCGGGAGGCTTACAGATACGCAGTATTTT.

This clone was observed once. The chain has TRBV5-5 and TRBJ1-6; possible D gene TRBD1, 6 bases. Germline CDR1 is SGHKS and CDR2 is YYEKEE (reference sequence). Between the trimmed V and J ends, which lost 3 bases and 8 bases, there was a span of 12 bases. The CDR3 consists of 14 residues. CDR3 coding DNA: TGTGCCAGCAGCTGGCAAGCAGGGGATTCACCCCTCCACTTT. It codes for CASSWQAGDSPLHF.

CDR3 region: CASSLTGDSGQYF. The CDR3 DNA reads as TGTGCCAGCAGTTTGACAGGGGATTCGGGGCAGTATTTT. The gene calls are TRBV28 and TRBJ2-3; 8 positions agree with TRBD1. Germline lookup yields CDR1 MDHEN and CDR2 SYDVKM. The V gene end was trimmed by 3 bases and the J gene end by 11 bases; junction bases not matched to a gene: 7. CDR3 length: 13 residues.

The chain recombines TRBV10-2 with TRBJ2-7; TRBD1 aligns across 8 bases. This CDR3 has 18 residues. With V trimmed by 2 bases and J by 0 bases, 12 bases remained unmatched. Germline values: CDR1 WSHSY, CDR2 SAAADI. The DNA for the CDR3 is TGCGCCAGCAGTGAGGCGGGGACAGGAACCTATTCCTCCTACGAGCAGTACTTC. Protein: CASSEAGTGTYSSYEQYF.